The 2 T cell receptor beta chains reported below all come from one sample, sequenced in a study of cytomegalovirus exposure and HLA in healthy donors. Profiling relied on immunoSEQ multiplex PCR, and the TCRdb table lists in-frame clones only, not all of them. The repertoire consists of under 200,000 clones, with 85% to 90% occurring once and the leading ten covering around 4.4%. The sequenced sample was PBMCs. All receptors come from a man aged 18 to 30 in good health and CMV-seropositive.

As regards this clone: The sample carries other DNA sequences with the same CDR3. V and J are TRBV5-1 and TRBJ2-3; the D gene is possibly TRBD1 (6 bases). This CDR3 comprises 14 residues. V was pared by 0 bases and J by 2 bases, with 7 bases between. The germline V gene encodes CDR1 SGHRS and CDR2 YFSETQ. As DNA, the CDR3 is TGCGCCAGCAGCTTGGCAGGGGTCACAGATACGCAGTATTTT. Protein sequence: CASSLAGVTDTQYF.

This rearrangement joins TRBV7-8 to TRBJ2-7; a weak D match, TRBD1 (6 bases). This CDR3 has 14 amino acids. Germline V lookup: CDR1 SGHVS, CDR2 FQNEAQ. The ends were cut back, 5 bases at V and 3 bases at J, with 14 bases in the middle. The CDR3 protein is CASSLSRDNYEQYF. Here the CDR3 DNA reads TGTGCCAGCAGCCTATCCCGGGACAACTACGAGCAGTACTTC. Complete variable domain (other parts from reference TRBV7-8 and TRBJ2-7): GAGVSQSPRYKVAKRGQDVALRCDPISGHVSLFWYQQALGQGPEFLTYFQNEAQLDKSGLPSDRFFAERPEGSVSTLKIQRTQQEDSAVYLCASSLSRDNYEQYFGPGTRLTVT.